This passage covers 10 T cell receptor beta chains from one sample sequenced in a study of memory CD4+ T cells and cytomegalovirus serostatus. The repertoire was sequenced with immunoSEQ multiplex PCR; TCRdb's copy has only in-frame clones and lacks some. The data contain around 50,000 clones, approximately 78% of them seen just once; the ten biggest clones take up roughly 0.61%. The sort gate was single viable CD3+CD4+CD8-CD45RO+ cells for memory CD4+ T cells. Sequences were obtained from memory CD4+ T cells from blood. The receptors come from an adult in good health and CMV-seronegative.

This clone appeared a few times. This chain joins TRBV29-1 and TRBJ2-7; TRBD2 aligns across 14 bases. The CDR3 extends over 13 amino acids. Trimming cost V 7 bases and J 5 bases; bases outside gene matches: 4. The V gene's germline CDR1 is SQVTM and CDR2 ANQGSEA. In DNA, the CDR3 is TGCAGCGCCTCGGGACTAGCGGGAGACGAGCAGTACTTC. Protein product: CSASGLAGDEQYF.

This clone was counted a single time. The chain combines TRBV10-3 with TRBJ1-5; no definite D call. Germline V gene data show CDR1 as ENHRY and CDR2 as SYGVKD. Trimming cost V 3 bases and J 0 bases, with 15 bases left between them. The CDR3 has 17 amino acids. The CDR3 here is CAISDGTWYDSNQPQHF. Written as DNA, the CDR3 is TGTGCCATCAGTGACGGAACATGGTATGATAGCAATCAGCCCCAGCATTTT.

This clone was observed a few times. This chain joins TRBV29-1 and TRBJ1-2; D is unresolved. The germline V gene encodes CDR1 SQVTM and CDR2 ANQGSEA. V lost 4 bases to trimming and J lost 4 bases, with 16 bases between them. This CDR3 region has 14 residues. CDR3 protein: CSVGTPGLSYGYTF. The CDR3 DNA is TGCAGCGTTGGGACCCCGGGCCTTTCCTATGGCTACACCTTC. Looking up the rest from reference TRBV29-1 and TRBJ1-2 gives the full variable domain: SAVISQKPSRDICQRGTSLTIQCQVDSQVTMMFWYRQQPGQSLTLIATANQGSEATYESGFVIDKFPISRPNLTFSTLTVSNMSPEDSSIYLCSVGTPGLSYGYTFGSGTRLTVV.

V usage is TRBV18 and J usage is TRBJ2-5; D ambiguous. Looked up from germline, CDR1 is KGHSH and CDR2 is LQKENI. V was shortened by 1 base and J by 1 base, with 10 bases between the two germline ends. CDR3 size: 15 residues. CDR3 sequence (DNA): TGTGCCAGCTCACCACTTCTAGGTTCCCAAGAGACCCAGTACTTC. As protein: CASSPLLGSQETQYF.

CDR3 DNA sequence: TGTGCCAGCAGCTCTCAGGTGTCTGGAAACACCATATATTTT. This translates into CASSSQVSGNTIYF. The genes are TRBV5-4 and TRBJ1-3, with no clear D. Per germline, CDR1 SGHNT and CDR2 YYREEE (reference sequence). V shed 3 bases and J shed 1 base, with 8 bases lying between them. The CDR3 is 14 amino acids.

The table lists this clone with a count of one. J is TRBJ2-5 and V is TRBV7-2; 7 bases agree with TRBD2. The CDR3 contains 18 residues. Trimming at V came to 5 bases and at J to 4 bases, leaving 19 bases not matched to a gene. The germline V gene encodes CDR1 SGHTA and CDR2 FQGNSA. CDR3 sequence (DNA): TGTGCCAGCAGCCCAGCAGGATCTCGCGGGAGATTTAGAGAGACCCAGTACTTC. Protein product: CASSPAGSRGRFRETQYF.

The CDR3 reads CAKQGASTDTQYF. The CDR3 DNA is TGTGCCAAACAGGGGGCTTCCACAGATACGCAGTATTTT. The rearrangement links TRBV6-5 to TRBJ2-3; 9 nucleotides match TRBD1. The CDR3 consists of 13 residues. Germline CDR1 reads MNHEY; CDR2 reads SVGAGI. The ends lost 10 bases at V and 2 bases at J; junction bases unmatched: 4.

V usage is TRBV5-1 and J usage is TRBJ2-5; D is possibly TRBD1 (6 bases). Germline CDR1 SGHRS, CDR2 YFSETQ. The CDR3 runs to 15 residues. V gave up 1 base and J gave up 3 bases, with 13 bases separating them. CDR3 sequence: CASSLTGLTEETQYF. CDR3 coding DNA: TGCGCCAGCAGCTTGACAGGGCTGACAGAAGAGACCCAGTACTTC.

CDR3 sequence reads: CASSLTGILSGANVLTF. The CDR3 DNA is TGTGCCAGCAGTTTGACAGGGATCCTCTCTGGGGCCAACGTCCTGACTTTC. J is TRBJ2-6 and V is TRBV27, with TRBD1 identical over 7 bases. The CDR3 contains 17 residues. Germline V gene lookup returns CDR1 MNHEY and CDR2 SMNVEV (reference sequence). V was clipped by 3 bases and J by 0 bases; unmatched bases: 5.

The CDR3 DNA sequence: TGTGCCAGCAGTTTATCTCAATCGGGCAGCTATGGCTACACCTTC. This codes for CASSLSQSGSYGYTF. The chain carries TRBV28 and TRBJ1-2, with unresolved D. The CDR3 sequence is 15 residues long. V was clipped by 1 base and J by 4 bases, with 13 bases between them. CDR1 and CDR2 (germline): MDHEN, SYDVKM.